These 27 T cell receptor beta chains came from one sample sequenced in a study of T cells in tumors after PD-1 blockade. Assay used: immunoSEQ multiplex PCR; TCRdb lists only in-frame clones, some missing. There are around 60,000 clones in the sample; around 80% occur only once, and 13% lies in the top ten. The sample here was PBMCs, taken before anti-PD-1 treatment. The receptors here all came from a human donor with basal cell carcinoma.

This clone is judged medium-sized. The J gene is TRBJ1-3, the V gene TRBV29-1, with 10 bases identical to TRBD1. This CDR3 is 12 amino acids long. Germline V lookup: CDR1 SQVTM, CDR2 ANQGSEA. J lost 8 bases, V lost 6 bases, and 4 bases had no gene match. CDR3 in amino acids: CSVTGGSDTIYF. In DNA form, the CDR3 reads TGCAGCGTGACAGGGGGCTCGGACACCATATATTTT.

The chain uses TRBV5-6 and TRBJ1-4, with a possible D match to TRBD1 (6 bases). Germline V gene data show CDR1 as SGHDT and CDR2 as YYEEEE. Trimming pared 4 bases from V and 3 bases from J, leaving 10 bases between. This CDR3 spans 14 amino acids. The CDR3 sequence: CASSPGGPNEKLFF. The CDR3 DNA is TGTGCCAGCAGCCCGGGGGGGCCTAATGAAAAACTGTTTTTT.

V gene TRBV5-1 combines with J gene TRBJ2-1, with a tentative D call TRBD2 (7 bases). The CDR3 covers 16 residues. Germline V gene lookup returns CDR1 SGHRS and CDR2 YFSETQ. V gave up 4 bases and J gave up 0 bases, with 14 bases separating them. CDR3 amino acids: CASSPARGGSYNEQFF. The CDR3 nucleotides are TGCGCCAGCAGCCCCGCGAGGGGGGGCTCCTACAATGAGCAGTTCTTC.

The chain recombines TRBV5-6 with TRBJ2-3; 7 bases line up with TRBD1. J was trimmed by 1 base and V by 1 base; bases with no gene match: 3. This CDR3 is 15 amino acids long. CDR1 is SGHDT, CDR2 YYEEEE, per germline. CDR3 nucleotide sequence: TGTGCCAGCAGCTTGAGCGGACAGGGCACAGATACGCAGTATTTT. This translates into CASSLSGQGTDTQYF.

This clone was observed once. The rearrangement links TRBV7-8 to TRBJ2-1; TRBD2 matches 11 bases. With 5 bases clipped from V and 7 bases from J, the junction kept 10 bases outside the gene matches. The CDR3 consists of 16 residues. Looked up from germline, CDR1 is SGHVS and CDR2 is FQNEAQ. The CDR3 sequence is CASSLGLAGGPNEQFF. In DNA, the CDR3 is TGTGCCAGCAGCCTCGGGTTAGCGGGGGGGCCGAATGAGCAGTTCTTC.

This clone was recorded only once. The CDR3 DNA reads as TGTGCCTGGAGGCCCAGGGGAGACAATCAGCCCCAGCATTTT. Amino acids: CAWRPRGDNQPQHF. The chain links TRBV30 to TRBJ1-5; weak D call: TRBD1 (6 bases). The CDR3 is made up of 14 amino acids. Between the trimmed V and J ends, which lost 3 bases and 3 bases, there was a span of 12 bases. Per germline, CDR1 GTSNPN and CDR2 SVGIG (reference sequence).

The chain recombines TRBV5-1 with TRBJ1-6; D not certain. Per germline, CDR1 SGHRS and CDR2 YFSETQ. Trimming took off 5 bases at V and 5 bases at J, with 8 bases between the two ends. The CDR3 consists of 13 residues. CDR3 in amino acids: CASRHQNNSPLHF. CDR3 in DNA: TGCGCCAGCAGGCATCAGAATAATTCACCCCTCCACTTT.

The gene calls are TRBV6-6 and TRBJ2-2, with a tentative D call TRBD1 (6 bases). V was shortened by 5 bases and J by 9 bases, with 19 bases between the two germline ends. The CDR3 extends over 15 amino acids. The V gene's germline CDR1 is MNHNY and CDR2 SVGAGI (reference sequence). In nucleotides, the CDR3 is TGTGCCAGCAGTGCCCAGGACAGAACGACCCGGGAGCTGTTTTTT. It is translated as CASSAQDRTTRELFF.

The chain employs TRBV5-4 and TRBJ1-5; 8 bases are a match to TRBD1. The CDR3 is made up of 14 amino acids. After removal of 4 bases from V and 4 bases from J, the junction contained 4 bases not matched to a gene. CDR1 is SGHNT and CDR2 is YYREEE in the germline V gene (reference sequence). Here the CDR3 reads CASSPGQVNQPQHF. The CDR3 nucleotides are TGTGCCAGCAGCCCGGGACAGGTTAATCAGCCCCAGCATTTT.

V is TRBV30 and J is TRBJ1-5; tentative D call: TRBD1 (6 bases). This CDR3 is 13 amino acids long. Germline V gene data show CDR1 as GTSNPN and CDR2 as SVGIG (reference sequence). V was clipped by 3 bases and J by 9 bases, with 15 bases between them. CDR3 region: CAWSNGGAGPQHF. CDR3 DNA: TGTGCCTGGAGCAACGGGGGGGCAGGGCCCCAGCATTTT.

The J gene is TRBJ1-5, the V gene TRBV30, with 8 bases that match TRBD1. V was clipped by 5 bases and J by 6 bases; unmatched bases: 6. The CDR3 extends over 13 amino acids. Germline CDR1 GTSNPN, CDR2 SVGIG (reference sequence). The CDR3 spells CAWEGQGGQPQHF. CDR3 in DNA: TGTGCCTGGGAAGGACAGGGTGGTCAGCCCCAGCATTTT.

The chain employs TRBV5-1 and TRBJ2-1, with D possibly being TRBD1 or TRBD2 (6 bases each). The V end was cut by 4 bases, the J end by 6 bases, with 17 bases between. In germline, CDR1 is SGHRS, CDR2 YFSETQ. This CDR3 spans 15 amino acids. CDR3 nucleotide sequence: TGCGCCAGCAGCCCGGACCGGGGGCTCGTCAATGAGCAGTTCTTC. Protein product: CASSPDRGLVNEQFF. Combining the CDR3 with reference TRBV5-1 and TRBJ2-1 gives the whole variable domain KAGVTQTPRYLIKTRGQQVTLSCSPISGHRSVSWYQQTPGQGLQFLFEYFSETQRNKGNFPGRFSGRQFSNSRSEMNVSTLELGDSALYLCASSPDRGLVNEQFFGPGTRLTVL.

The rearrangement uses TRBV5-1 and TRBJ2-5, with 7 bases fitting TRBD2. Germline assignment: CDR1 SGHRS and CDR2 YFSETQ. This CDR3 region has 14 residues. Trimming at V came to 4 bases and at J to 5 bases, leaving 8 bases not matched to a gene. CDR3 coding DNA: TGCGCCAGCAGCCAACTCGTGGGGGGGGAGACCCAGTACTTC. It is translated as CASSQLVGGETQYF.

Here the CDR3 DNA reads TGTGCCAGCAGCCGAGACAGGGGTGGAACTGAAGCTTTCTTT. It codes for CASSRDRGGTEAFF. The J gene is TRBJ1-1, the V gene TRBV7-8; 8 bases are shared with TRBD1. The length of the CDR3 is 14 residues. Losses at the gene ends were 5 bases for V and 5 bases for J; bases not matched to a gene: 7. Germline V gene data show CDR1 as SGHVS and CDR2 as FQNEAQ.

CDR3 DNA sequence: TGTGCCAGCAGGGTTAGGTCTGGGCAGGGGGGGGAGACCCAGTACTTC. Translated: CASRVRSGQGGETQYF. This chain joins TRBV27 and TRBJ2-5, with D possibly called TRBD1 or TRBD2 (7 bases each). V was pared by 6 bases and J by 5 bases, with 22 bases between. The CDR3 consists of 16 residues. Germline V lookup: CDR1 MNHEY, CDR2 SMNVEV (reference sequence).

V gene TRBV5-8 combines with J gene TRBJ2-7, with 9 nucleotides matching TRBD2. In germline, CDR1 is SGHTS, CDR2 YDEGEE. The V and J ends lost 1 base and 7 bases, in that order; junction bases with no gene match: 21. The CDR3 loop spans 19 amino acids. CDR3 in amino acids: CASSLSRSLAGPGGGEQYF. In DNA, the CDR3 is TGTGCCAGCAGCTTGAGTCGGAGTCTAGCGGGGCCGGGTGGCGGGGAGCAGTACTTC.

In this sample, this clone turned up once. The chain carries TRBV6-5 and TRBJ1-6; D unclear. Germline-derived CDR1 and CDR2 are MNHEY and SVGAGI. This CDR3 spans 15 amino acids. Trimming shortened V by 6 bases and J by 3 bases, and 12 bases separated the two germline ends. CDR3 loop: CASRINKDYNSPLHF. In DNA, the CDR3 is TGTGCCAGCAGGATCAACAAGGACTATAATTCACCCCTCCACTTT.

The chain has TRBV10-3 and TRBJ2-3; D is unresolved. The CDR3 totals 13 residues. The ends were cut back, 2 bases at V and 7 bases at J, with 10 bases in the middle. CDR1 and CDR2 (germline): ENHRY, SYGVKD. CDR3 amino acids: CAISETATHTQYF. The CDR3 DNA reads as TGTGCCATCAGTGAGACAGCCACCCATACGCAGTATTTT.

The chain couples TRBV7-6 to TRBJ2-6; D unclear. Trimming took off 2 bases at V and 1 base at J, with 6 bases between the two ends. CDR1 is SGHVS and CDR2 is FNYEAQ in the germline V gene. The length of the CDR3 is 15 residues. The CDR3 bases are TGTGCCAGCAGCTTAAGGTCTTCTGGGGCCAACGTCCTGACTTTC. Protein sequence: CASSLRSSGANVLTF.

The chain joins TRBV7-9 to TRBJ2-1; 10 nucleotides line up with TRBD2. The junction had 7 bases not matched to a gene; V was cut back by 2 bases and J by 12 bases. Germline V CDR1 and CDR2: SEHNR, FQNEAQ (reference sequence). The CDR3 sequence is 14 residues long. The CDR3 sequence is CASSLLAGVRGQFF. The CDR3 bases are TGTGCCAGCAGCTTACTAGCGGGGGTCAGGGGGCAGTTCTTC. The full variable domain, with the rest looked up from reference TRBV7-9 and TRBJ2-1, is DTGVSQNPRHKITKRGQNVTFRCDPISEHNRLYWYRQTLGQGPEFLTYFQNEAQLEKSRLLSDRFSAERPKGSFSTLEIQRTEQGDSAMYLCASSLLAGVRGQFFGPGTRLTVL.

The chain combines TRBV7-2 with TRBJ2-3; D perhaps matches TRBD2 (5 bases). The V end lost 1 base, the J end lost 3 bases, and 11 bases lay between the germline ends. The germline V gene encodes CDR1 SGHTA and CDR2 FQGNSA. CDR3 length equals 15 residues. CDR3 sequence: CASSLGFSGTDTQYF. The CDR3 bases are TGTGCCAGCAGCTTAGGGTTTTCGGGGACAGATACGCAGTATTTT.

The chain uses TRBV20-1 and TRBJ2-7; 10 bases are shared with TRBD2. The CDR3 has 14 amino acids. After removal of 3 bases from V and 7 bases from J, the junction contained 9 bases not matched to a gene. The V gene's germline CDR1 is DFQATT and CDR2 SNEGSKA (reference sequence). The CDR3 region is CSASVAGGPFEQYF. The CDR3 coding sequence is TGCAGTGCTAGTGTAGCGGGGGGACCCTTTGAGCAGTACTTC.

V is TRBV5-1 and J is TRBJ1-2; 8 bases agree with TRBD1. The germline V gene has CDR1 SGHRS and CDR2 YFSETQ. The CDR3 covers 15 residues. The junction had 11 bases not matched to a gene; V was cut back by 4 bases and J by 6 bases. The CDR3 DNA follows: TGCGCCAGCAGCCCGGACGGACAGGGTTTGAATGGCTACACCTTC. Amino acids: CASSPDGQGLNGYTF.

V and J are TRBV23-1 and TRBJ1-5; TRBD1 matches 7 bases. TRBV23-1 is an ORF, with its function uncertain. This CDR3 has 20 amino acids. With 6 bases clipped from V and 0 bases from J, the junction kept 20 bases outside the gene matches. CDR3 coding DNA: TGCGCCAGCAGCCCCCACGAAACCAGACCGGGACAGCATAGCAATCAGCCCCAGCATTTT. This sequence encodes CASSPHETRPGQHSNQPQHF.

V gene TRBV18 combines with J gene TRBJ2-5; 8 positions agree with TRBD2. CDR1 KGHSH and CDR2 LQKENI come from the germline V gene. V lost 4 bases, J lost 2 bases, and 9 bases stayed unmatched. There are 16 residues in the CDR3. DNA of the CDR3: TGTGCCAGCTCACTGCTAGGCGGGGGGATACAAGAGACCCAGTACTTC. Its protein is CASSLLGGGIQETQYF.

The rearrangement joins TRBV30 to TRBJ1-6; no clear D. The CDR3 length is 16 residues. The V and J ends lost 0 bases and 1 base respectively, with 10 bases between them. The germline gives CDR1 GTSNPN, CDR2 SVGIG (reference sequence). The CDR3 protein is CAWSVLGVSYNSPLHF. The CDR3 bases are TGTGCCTGGAGTGTACTGGGAGTATCCTATAATTCACCCCTCCACTTT.

The rearrangement uses TRBV7-3 and TRBJ2-1; possible D gene TRBD1, 6 bases. CDR1 is SGHTA and CDR2 is FQGTGA in the germline V gene. V was shortened by 4 bases and J by 9 bases, with 16 bases between the two germline ends. The CDR3 spans 14 residues. CDR3 in amino acids: CASSSQGGGREQFF. The CDR3 DNA reads TGTGCCAGCAGCTCCCAAGGTGGGGGCCGTGAGCAGTTCTTC.